A single count supports the clone carrying this T cell receptor (beta chain). Germline lookup yields CDR1 LGHNA and CDR2 YNFKEQ. This CDR3 is built from 17 residues. With V trimmed by 1 base and J by 6 bases, 9 bases remained unmatched. The sample is drawn from a study of blood T cell repertoires in COVID-19. Background on the study: The cDNA or gDNA used as material had been derived from T cells, B-cell-depleted T cells, or PBMCs.

As handled by the study authors: By means of reference gene primer amplification, nucleated cell counts were estimated. Profiling relied on immunoSEQ multiplex PCR, and the TCRdb table lists in-frame clones only, not all of them. V, J and clone size are taken as reported in that table, and D and trimming were inferred from the DNA itself. Seen here are a few hundred thousand clones, 85% to 90% observed once, and the top ten hold less than 3.5%. The specimen was peripheral blood. V usage is TRBV4-2 and J usage is TRBJ2-3; 11 bases are shared with TRBD2. The TCR was taken from a human donor in a cohort sampled during active COVID-19. CDR3 nucleotide sequence: TGTGCCAGCAGCCAAGCCCGGCCGACTAGCGGGGAGGATACGCAGTATTTT. Translation: CASSQARPTSGEDTQYF.